The subject of this entry is one T cell receptor beta chain. No antigen is known for it. CDR1 GTSNPN and CDR2 SVGIG come from the germline V gene (reference sequence). The V end was cut by 3 bases, the J end by 7 bases, with 18 bases between. This CDR3 is 14 amino acids long. The method was immunoSEQ multiplex PCR; TCRdb's version includes in-frame clones alone and lacks a portion of them. The repertoire consists of around 70,000 clones, with about nine tenths occurring once and the leading ten covering approximately 3%. These data come from a study of cytotoxic CD8 clonotypes in ibrutinib-treated CLL. Overall study: Response specimens were obtained following a median treatment duration of approximately 13 months, with a range of 6 to 36. The average sample held roughly 240,000 productive templates and 91,000 or so productive rearrangements.

Notes on the study in general: Age-matched healthy donor levels were exceeded by baseline clonality, which tracked circulating CD8+ T-cell counts.

The chain links TRBV30 to TRBJ1-2; no definite D call. This TCR derives from a human donor with chronic lymphocytic leukemia. The source material was PBMCs, sampled after 12 months of ibrutinib treatment. The CDR3 sequence: CAWRDRTVTGGYTF. In nucleotides, the CDR3 is TGTGCCTGGAGAGATCGGACGGTCACGGGTGGCTACACCTTC.